This T cell receptor beta chain derives from a study of beta chain features in type 1 diabetes. The study, taken as a whole, reports: When VDJ junctions were examined, type 1 diabetes patients showed fewer insertions and more deletions.

This clone was seen repeatedly, ten times or more. Its antigen is undetermined. Expressed TCRB transcripts were sequenced because the isolated RNA had all been reverse transcribed beforehand. An average of approximately 3.4 million reads was obtained for naive, central memory and regulatory T cell samples. Data came from immunoSEQ multiplex PCR; TCRdb stores just in-frame clones and leaves some out. The profile shows under 250,000 clones, roughly a tenth of them singletons. Germline CDR1 is SGHDT and CDR2 is YYEEEE. CDR3 length equals 13 residues. V dropped 4 bases and J dropped 9 bases, with 14 bases sitting between them.

The sequenced sample was central memory CD4+ T cells from blood. The receptor was isolated from a man younger than 35 in good health. This chain uses TRBV5-6 with TRBJ2-4; tentative D call: TRBD2 (6 bases). The CDR3 sequence: CASSRSSASIQYF. In DNA, the CDR3 is TGTGCCAGCAGCCGTTCTAGCGCGAGCATTCAGTACTTC.